The rows below give T cell receptor beta chains drawn from one sample of a study of regulatory T cells in long-lasting Graves disease. TCRdb fed the multiplex PCR reads into MiXCR, producing one record per CDR3 protein. The sample gives about 470,000 distinct CDR3 sequences, 20% to 25% of which show up once; about 7% is in the top ten. Specimen: peripheral blood mononuclear cells (PBMCs), collected when the disease was refractory, from a patient treated with antithyroid drugs. All receptors come from a female donor with Graves disease. CDR3s include the opening cysteine and the closing phenylalanine or tryptophan. Each record gives: J gene, D gene, V gene, clone size, CDR3 DNA, CDR3 protein. The D gene is left open where the match is weak. Part of the rows lack a size; the others show once, few, many or a class for expanded clones.

j_call: TRBJ1-1; d_call: -; v_call: TRBV12-3/TRBV12-4; clone_size: -; cdr3_nt: TGTGCCAGCAACGATCTTCGGGTTGAAGCCCATGACTTT; cdr3_aa: CASNDLRVEAHDF
j_call: TRBJ2-7; d_call: -; v_call: TRBV7-2; clone_size: -; cdr3_nt: TGTGCCAGCAGCAAGGACATCTCCTACGAGCAGTACTTC; cdr3_aa: CASSKDISYEQYF
j_call: TRBJ2-5; d_call: -; v_call: TRBV27; clone_size: many; cdr3_nt: TGTGCCAGCAGTCCCGTAGCGTGGGAGACCCAGTACTTC; cdr3_aa: CASSPVAWETQYF
j_call: TRBJ1-3; d_call: -; v_call: TRBV11-2; clone_size: -; cdr3_nt: TGTGCCAGCAGCTTACAGACCTCAGGAAACACCATATATTTT; cdr3_aa: CASSLQTSGNTIYF
j_call: TRBJ1-2; d_call: TRBD1; v_call: TRBV28; clone_size: few; cdr3_nt: TGTGCCAGCCAACAGGGGCAGTTGCGTTATGGCTACACCTTC; cdr3_aa: CASQQGQLRYGYTF
j_call: TRBJ1-1; d_call: -; v_call: TRBV28; clone_size: many; cdr3_nt: TGTGCCAGCTGCCCGAATCTGGGGCCGGACACTGAAGCTTTCTTT; cdr3_aa: CASCPNLGPDTEAFF
j_call: TRBJ1-6; d_call: -; v_call: TRBV3-1; clone_size: many; cdr3_nt: TGTGCCAGCAGCCGGACAGCAGATAATTCACCCCTCCACTTT; cdr3_aa: CASSRTADNSPLHF
j_call: TRBJ2-5; d_call: TRBD2; v_call: TRBV7-9; clone_size: few; cdr3_nt: TGTGCCAGCAGCTTAAGTCGAGCGGGAGGATGGGAGACCCAGTACTTC; cdr3_aa: CASSLSRAGGWETQYF
j_call: TRBJ1-1; d_call: -; v_call: TRBV6-2/TRBV6-3; clone_size: -; cdr3_nt: TGTGCCAGCCGTATCAGTGAGGAGACTGAAGCTTTCTTT; cdr3_aa: CASRISEETEAFF
j_call: TRBJ2-2; d_call: TRBD2; v_call: TRBV4-1; clone_size: -; cdr3_nt: TGCGCCAGCAGCCAAGATTACACTAGCGGGGAGGTCAGGGAGCTGTTTTTT; cdr3_aa: CASSQDYTSGEVRELFF
j_call: TRBJ1-2; d_call: -; v_call: TRBV20-1; clone_size: many; cdr3_nt: TGCAGTGCTAGGCCCAACTATGGCTACACCTTC; cdr3_aa: CSARPNYGYTF
j_call: TRBJ1-2; d_call: -; v_call: TRBV28; clone_size: many; cdr3_nt: TGTGCCAGCAGTACACAGGGTCATGGCTACACCTTC; cdr3_aa: CASSTQGHGYTF
j_call: TRBJ2-3; d_call: -; v_call: TRBV28; clone_size: -; cdr3_nt: TGTGCCAGCAGTTTGCGAGACAGCAGCACAGATACGCAGTATTTT; cdr3_aa: CASSLRDSSTDTQYF
j_call: TRBJ1-4; d_call: -; v_call: TRBV4-3; clone_size: few; cdr3_nt: TGCGCCAGCAGCCAAGATGGCCCACCCGACGGCGAAAAACTGTTTTTT; cdr3_aa: CASSQDGPPDGEKLFF
j_call: TRBJ2-5; d_call: -; v_call: TRBV27; clone_size: many; cdr3_nt: TGTGCCAGCAGTTTATACAGCCCCATGTACCAAGAGACCCAGTACTTC; cdr3_aa: CASSLYSPMYQETQYF
j_call: TRBJ1-2; d_call: -; v_call: TRBV14; clone_size: few; cdr3_nt: TGTGCCAGCAGCCGAGAGGTGGGGATTAACTATGGCTACACCTTC; cdr3_aa: CASSREVGINYGYTF
j_call: TRBJ1-1; d_call: TRBD1; v_call: TRBV27; clone_size: many; cdr3_nt: TGTGCCAGCAGTTTATATGGGGGAGGGACAGGGGGTGAAGCTTTCTTT; cdr3_aa: CASSLYGGGTGGEAFF
j_call: TRBJ1-2; d_call: -; v_call: TRBV6-5; clone_size: -; cdr3_nt: TGTGCCAGCAGTTCGAACTCGGACTACACCTTC; cdr3_aa: CASSSNSDYTF
j_call: TRBJ2-3; d_call: -; v_call: TRBV7-2; clone_size: -; cdr3_nt: TGTGCCAGCAGCCCGCGGGGAAGCACAGATACGCAGTATTTT; cdr3_aa: CASSPRGSTDTQYF
j_call: TRBJ2-7; d_call: TRBD2; v_call: TRBV20-1; clone_size: many; cdr3_nt: TGCAGTGCTAGACCGCTAGCGGGAGGGCCCGGAGCCGAGCAGTACTTC; cdr3_aa: CSARPLAGGPGAEQYF
j_call: TRBJ2-7; d_call: TRBD1; v_call: TRBV19; clone_size: -; cdr3_nt: TGTGCCAGTAGTAGCCTGGGACAGCCAGCCAACGAGCAGTACTTC; cdr3_aa: CASSSLGQPANEQYF
j_call: TRBJ2-5; d_call: -; v_call: TRBV7-2; clone_size: -; cdr3_nt: TGTGCCAGCGGCCTGGTCGGGTGGAGGAACCAAGAGACCCAGTACTTC; cdr3_aa: CASGLVGWRNQETQYF
j_call: TRBJ2-7; d_call: -; v_call: TRBV6-1; clone_size: many; cdr3_nt: TGTGCCAGCAGTGAGGTCCATGGGGTTGACAAGCAGTACTTC; cdr3_aa: CASSEVHGVDKQYF
j_call: TRBJ2-7; d_call: -; v_call: TRBV28; clone_size: many; cdr3_nt: TGTGCCAGTCGTTCCCTTCGCGACACCACCTCGGGCCAGTACTTC; cdr3_aa: CASRSLRDTTSGQYF
j_call: TRBJ1-3; d_call: -; v_call: TRBV19; clone_size: few; cdr3_nt: TGTGCCAGTAGTATAGATCTCGAGGGAAACACCATATATTTT; cdr3_aa: CASSIDLEGNTIYF
j_call: TRBJ2-3; d_call: TRBD2; v_call: TRBV10-3; clone_size: once; cdr3_nt: TGTGCCATCGGTACTAGCGGATCCACAGATACGCAGTATTTT; cdr3_aa: CAIGTSGSTDTQYF
j_call: TRBJ2-7; d_call: TRBD2; v_call: TRBV7-9; clone_size: many; cdr3_nt: TGTGCCAGCAGCTCGGATGGGACTAGCCAAGACGAGCAGTACTTC; cdr3_aa: CASSSDGTSQDEQYF
j_call: TRBJ1-5; d_call: -; v_call: TRBV19; clone_size: -; cdr3_nt: TGTGCCAGTAGATTTGGGACCGACTTTCAGCCCCAGCATTTT; cdr3_aa: CASRFGTDFQPQHF
j_call: TRBJ2-2; d_call: -; v_call: TRBV19; clone_size: -; cdr3_nt: TGTGCCAGTATCGGGACGGAGAGGAAGTACTCCGGGGAGCTGTTTTTT; cdr3_aa: CASIGTERKYSGELFF
j_call: TRBJ2-7; d_call: -; v_call: TRBV7-2; clone_size: many; cdr3_nt: TGTGCCAGCAGCCCAGGTCCGAGATTCGCCTGGGAGCAGTACTTC; cdr3_aa: CASSPGPRFAWEQYF
j_call: TRBJ1-5; d_call: TRBD1; v_call: TRBV5-8; clone_size: many; cdr3_nt: TGTGCCAGCAGACTAACCGGGACAGGAGGCTCCGTGACCCAGCATTTT; cdr3_aa: CASRLTGTGGSVTQHF
j_call: TRBJ2-7; d_call: -; v_call: TRBV11-3; clone_size: many; cdr3_nt: TGTGCCAGCAGCTTAGAGGAGACTCGCTCCTACGAGCAGTACTTC; cdr3_aa: CASSLEETRSYEQYF
j_call: TRBJ2-3; d_call: -; v_call: TRBV24-1; clone_size: -; cdr3_nt: TGTGCCACCAGTACGGGAACGACAGATACGCAGTATTTT; cdr3_aa: CATSTGTTDTQYF